The 2 T cell receptor beta chains listed next were all sequenced from one sample in a study of cytomegalovirus exposure and HLA in healthy donors. Amplification used 60 Vbeta primers and 13 Jbeta primers. Using immunoSEQ multiplex PCR, the repertoire was profiled, and TCRdb retains in-frame clones only, with some absent. The sample has approximately 170,000 clones. Sequenced: PBMCs. These receptor sequences come from a woman younger than 35 in good health and CMV-seropositive.

The J gene is TRBJ1-1, the V gene TRBV4-2; no definite D call. Germline loops: CDR1 LGHNA, CDR2 YNFKEQ. The V end lost 4 bases, the J end lost 7 bases, and 19 bases lay between the germline ends. CDR3 size: 15 residues. CDR3 coding DNA: TGTGCCAGCAGCCCCCGAGAGGCCGGTAACTATGAAGCTTTCTTT. It specifies CASSPREAGNYEAFF.

This rearrangement joins TRBV28 to TRBJ1-6; 9 bases agree with TRBD1. Germline V gene data show CDR1 as MDHEN and CDR2 as SYDVKM. V lost 7 bases and J lost 13; bases outside the gene matches: 11. The CDR3 is 14 amino acids. This chain's CDR3 is CASTTQGAGGPLHF. The CDR3 DNA is TGTGCCAGCACCACACAGGGGGCAGGTGGGCCCCTCCACTTT.